This T cell receptor (beta chain) derives from a study of graft-versus-host responses after intestinal transplantation. Study as a whole: Multivisceral, liver-intestinal, or isolated intestinal transplants were performed in recipients. After anti-thymocyte globulin induction, recipients took tacrolimus and steroids for approximately three years.

On this clone itself: The antigen remains undetermined.

The protocol was immunoSEQ multiplex PCR, while the TCRdb copy is restricted to in-frame clones and leaves out a portion. The sample holds just over 95,000 clones, 90% to 95% seen once. General observations from the study: The presence of high graft-versus-host to host-versus-graft clonal ratios in allografts characterized patients with graft-donor T cell macrochimerism. Researchers found GvH clones in recipient marrow, and some showed up first in ileum or blood.

The V end was cut by 6 bases, the J end by 8 bases, with 16 bases between. CDR3 length equals 14 residues. Germline CDR1 reads SGHVS; CDR2 reads FNYEAQ. The genes are TRBV7-6 and TRBJ1-4; no definite D call. Sample: unstimulated CD4+ T cells sorted from spleen or lymph node cells, taken before intestinal transplant. The source of this sequence is a human donor who received an intestinal transplant. The CDR3 here is CASRQARGREKLFF. CDR3 DNA: TGTGCCAGCAGACAAGCTCGGGGAAGGGAAAAACTGTTTTTT.